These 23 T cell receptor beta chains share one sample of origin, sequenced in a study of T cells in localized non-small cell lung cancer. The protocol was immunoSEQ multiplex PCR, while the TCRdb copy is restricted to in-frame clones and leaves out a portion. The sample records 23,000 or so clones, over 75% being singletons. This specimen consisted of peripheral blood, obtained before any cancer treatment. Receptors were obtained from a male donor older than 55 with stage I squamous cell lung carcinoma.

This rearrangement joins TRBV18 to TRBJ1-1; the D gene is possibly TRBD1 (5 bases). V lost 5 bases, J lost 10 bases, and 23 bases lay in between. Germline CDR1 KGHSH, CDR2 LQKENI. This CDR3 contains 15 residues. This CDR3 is CASSSLRGEGRRAFF. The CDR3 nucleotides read TGTGCCAGCTCATCCCTCCGGGGCGAAGGGAGAAGAGCTTTCTTT.

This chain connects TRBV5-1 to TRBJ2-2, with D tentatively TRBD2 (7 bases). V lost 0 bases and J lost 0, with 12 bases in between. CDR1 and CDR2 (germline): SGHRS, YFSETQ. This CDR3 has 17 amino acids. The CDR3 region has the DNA TGCGCCAGCAGCTTGGCGGCGGGGGCAACGAACACCGGGGAGCTGTTTTTT. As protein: CASSLAAGATNTGELFF.

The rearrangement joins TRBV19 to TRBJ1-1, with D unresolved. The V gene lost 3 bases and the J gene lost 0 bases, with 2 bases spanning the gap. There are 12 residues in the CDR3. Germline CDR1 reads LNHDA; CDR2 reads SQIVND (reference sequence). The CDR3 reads CASSILNTEAFF. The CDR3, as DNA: TGTGCCAGTAGTATCTTGAACACTGAAGCTTTCTTT.

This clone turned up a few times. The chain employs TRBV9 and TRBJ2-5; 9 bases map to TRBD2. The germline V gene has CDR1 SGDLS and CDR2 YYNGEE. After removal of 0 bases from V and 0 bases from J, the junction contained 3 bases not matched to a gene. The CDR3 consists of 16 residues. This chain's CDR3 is CASSVGSGGYQETQYF. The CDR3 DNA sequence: TGTGCCAGCAGCGTAGGAAGCGGGGGGTACCAAGAGACCCAGTACTTC.

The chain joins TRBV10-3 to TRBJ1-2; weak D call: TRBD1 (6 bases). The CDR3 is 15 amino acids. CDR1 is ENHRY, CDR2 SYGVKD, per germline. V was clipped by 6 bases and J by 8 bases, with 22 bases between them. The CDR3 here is CAIRYRDIGVVGYTF. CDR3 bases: TGTGCCATCAGGTACCGGGACATAGGCGTAGTGGGCTACACCTTC.

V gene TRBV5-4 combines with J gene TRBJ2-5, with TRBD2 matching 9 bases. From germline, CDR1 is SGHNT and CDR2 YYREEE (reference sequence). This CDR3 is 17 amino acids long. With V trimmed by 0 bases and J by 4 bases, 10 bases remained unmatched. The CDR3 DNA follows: TGTGCCAGCAGCTTGGGACTAGCGGCGTCTCATGGAGAGACCCAGTACTTC. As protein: CASSLGLAASHGETQYF. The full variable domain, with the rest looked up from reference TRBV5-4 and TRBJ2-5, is ETGVTQSPTHLIKTRGQQVTLRCSSQSGHNTVSWYQQALGQGPQFIFQYYREEENGRGNFPPRFSGLQFPNYSSELNVNALELDDSALYLCASSLGLAASHGETQYFGPGTRLLVL.

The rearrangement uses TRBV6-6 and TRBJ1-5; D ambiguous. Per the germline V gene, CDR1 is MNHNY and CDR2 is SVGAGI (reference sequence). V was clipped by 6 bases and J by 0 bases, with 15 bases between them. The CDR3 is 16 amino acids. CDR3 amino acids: CASRPTEGYSNQPQHF. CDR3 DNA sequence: TGTGCCAGCAGGCCCACCGAGGGTTATAGCAATCAGCCCCAGCATTTT.

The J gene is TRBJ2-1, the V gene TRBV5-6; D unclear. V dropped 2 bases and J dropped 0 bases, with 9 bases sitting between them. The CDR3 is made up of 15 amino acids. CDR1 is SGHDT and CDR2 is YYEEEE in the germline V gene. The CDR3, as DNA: TGTGCCAGCAGCTTCGACCCAAGCTCCTACAATGAGCAGTTCTTC. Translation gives CASSFDPSSYNEQFF.

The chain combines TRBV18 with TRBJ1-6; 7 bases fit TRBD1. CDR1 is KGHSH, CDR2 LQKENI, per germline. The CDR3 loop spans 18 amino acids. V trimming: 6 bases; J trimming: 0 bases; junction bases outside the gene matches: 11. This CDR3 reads CASSPRQGPSSYNSPLHF. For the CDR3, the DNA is TGTGCCAGCTCCCCGCGACAGGGACCGAGCTCCTATAATTCACCCCTCCACTTT.

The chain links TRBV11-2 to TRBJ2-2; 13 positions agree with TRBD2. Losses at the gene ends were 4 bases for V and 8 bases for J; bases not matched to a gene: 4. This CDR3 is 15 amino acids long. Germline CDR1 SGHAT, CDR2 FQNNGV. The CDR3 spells CASSSGTSGMGELFF. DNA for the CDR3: TGTGCCAGCAGCTCCGGGACTAGCGGGATGGGGGAGCTGTTTTTT.

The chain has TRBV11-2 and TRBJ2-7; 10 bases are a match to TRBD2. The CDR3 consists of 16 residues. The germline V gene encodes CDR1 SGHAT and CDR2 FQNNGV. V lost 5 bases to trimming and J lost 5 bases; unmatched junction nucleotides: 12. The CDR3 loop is CASSPVGAGGSNEQYF. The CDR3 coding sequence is TGTGCCAGCAGCCCCGTGGGAGCGGGAGGGTCGAACGAGCAGTACTTC.

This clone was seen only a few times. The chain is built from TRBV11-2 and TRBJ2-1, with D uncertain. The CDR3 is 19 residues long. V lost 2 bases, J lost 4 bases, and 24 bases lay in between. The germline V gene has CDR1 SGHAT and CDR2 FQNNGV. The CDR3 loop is CASSLLLSIGRVPYNEQFF. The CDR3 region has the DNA TGTGCCAGCAGCTTACTCCTCTCCATTGGTCGCGTCCCTTACAATGAGCAGTTCTTC.

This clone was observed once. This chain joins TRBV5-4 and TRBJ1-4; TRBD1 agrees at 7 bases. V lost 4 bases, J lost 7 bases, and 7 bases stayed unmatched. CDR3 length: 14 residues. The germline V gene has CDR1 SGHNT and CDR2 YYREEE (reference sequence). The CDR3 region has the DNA TGTGCCAGCAGCCCCGGGACAGATCCTGAAAAACTGTTTTTT. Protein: CASSPGTDPEKLFF.

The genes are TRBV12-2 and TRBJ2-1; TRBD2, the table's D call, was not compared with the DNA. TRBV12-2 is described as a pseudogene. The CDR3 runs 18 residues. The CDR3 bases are TGTGCAAGTCGCTTAGCTGGGCCTAGCGGGGGGACCAACAATGAGCAGTTCTTC. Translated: CASRLAGPSGGTNNEQFF.

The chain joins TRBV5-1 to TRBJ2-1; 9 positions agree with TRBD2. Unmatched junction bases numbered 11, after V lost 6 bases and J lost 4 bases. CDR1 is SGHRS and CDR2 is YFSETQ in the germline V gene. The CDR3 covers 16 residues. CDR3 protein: CASNPRMTSGYNEQFF. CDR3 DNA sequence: TGCGCCAGCAACCCACGAATGACTAGCGGTTACAATGAGCAGTTCTTC.

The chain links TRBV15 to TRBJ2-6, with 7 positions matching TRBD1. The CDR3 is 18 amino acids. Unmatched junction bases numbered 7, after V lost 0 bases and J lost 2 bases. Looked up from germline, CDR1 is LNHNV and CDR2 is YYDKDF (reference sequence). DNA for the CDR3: TGTGCCACCAGCAGAGATATAGGGGGCGTCACTGGGGCCAACGTCCTGACTTTC. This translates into CATSRDIGGVTGANVLTF.

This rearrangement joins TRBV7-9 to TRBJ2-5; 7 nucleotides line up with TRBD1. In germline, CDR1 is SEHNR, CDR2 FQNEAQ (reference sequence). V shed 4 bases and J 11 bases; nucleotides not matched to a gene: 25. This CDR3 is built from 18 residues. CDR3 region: CASSSLVGGTGAGGKQYF. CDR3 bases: TGTGCCAGCAGCTCCTTAGTCGGCGGCACAGGGGCAGGAGGAAAGCAGTACTTC. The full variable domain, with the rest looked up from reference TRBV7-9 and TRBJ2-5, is DTGVSQNPRHKITKRGQNVTFRCDPISEHNRLYWYRQTLGQGPEFLTYFQNEAQLEKSRLLSDRFSAERPKGSFSTLEIQRTEQGDSAMYLCASSSLVGGTGAGGKQYFGPGTRLLVL.

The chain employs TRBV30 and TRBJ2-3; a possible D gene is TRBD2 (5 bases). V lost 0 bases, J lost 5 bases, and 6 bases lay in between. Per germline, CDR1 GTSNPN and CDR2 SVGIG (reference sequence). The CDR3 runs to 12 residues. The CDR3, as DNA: TGTGCCTGGAGTGTAAGCGGAGATACGCAGTATTTT. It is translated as CAWSVSGDTQYF.

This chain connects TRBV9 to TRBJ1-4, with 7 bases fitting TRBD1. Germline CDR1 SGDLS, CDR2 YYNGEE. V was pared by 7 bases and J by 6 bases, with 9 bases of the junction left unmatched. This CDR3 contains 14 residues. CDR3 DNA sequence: TGTGCCAGCCCAATGGACAGGCCCGATGAAAAACTGTTTTTT. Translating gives CASPMDRPDEKLFF.

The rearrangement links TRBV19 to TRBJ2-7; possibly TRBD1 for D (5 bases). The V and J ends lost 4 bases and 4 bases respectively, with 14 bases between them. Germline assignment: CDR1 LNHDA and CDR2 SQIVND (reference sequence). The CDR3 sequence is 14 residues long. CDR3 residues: CASSNGHASYEQYF. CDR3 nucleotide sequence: TGTGCCAGTAGTAACGGACACGCCAGTTACGAGCAGTACTTC.

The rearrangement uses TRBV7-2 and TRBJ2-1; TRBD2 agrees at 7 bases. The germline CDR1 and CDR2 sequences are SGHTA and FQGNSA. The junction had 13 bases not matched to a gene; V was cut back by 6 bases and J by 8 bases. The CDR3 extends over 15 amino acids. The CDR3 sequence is CASRSLGGGPDEQFF. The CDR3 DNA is TGTGCCAGCAGATCATTGGGGGGAGGGCCCGATGAGCAGTTCTTC.

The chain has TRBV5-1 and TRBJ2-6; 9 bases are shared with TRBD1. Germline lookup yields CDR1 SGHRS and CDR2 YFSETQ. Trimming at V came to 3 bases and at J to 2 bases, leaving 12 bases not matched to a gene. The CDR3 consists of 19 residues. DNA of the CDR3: TGCGCCAGCAGCTACGTACCGGGACAGGGTGGAGCTGGGGCCAACGTCCTGACTTTC. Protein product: CASSYVPGQGGAGANVLTF.

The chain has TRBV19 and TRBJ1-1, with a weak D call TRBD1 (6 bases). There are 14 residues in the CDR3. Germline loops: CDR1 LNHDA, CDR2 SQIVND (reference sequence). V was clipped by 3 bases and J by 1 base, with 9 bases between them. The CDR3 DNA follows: TGTGCCAGTAGTATTTACAGGGAGAACACTGAAGCTTTCTTT. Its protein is CASSIYRENTEAFF. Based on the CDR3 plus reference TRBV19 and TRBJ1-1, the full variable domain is DGGITQSPKYLFRKEGQNVTLSCEQNLNHDAMYWYRQDPGQGLRLIYYSQIVNDFQKGDIAEGYSVSREKKESFPLTVTSAQKNPTAFYLCASSIYRENTEAFFGQGTRLTVV.